These 30 T cell receptor beta chains were all obtained from the same sample, sequenced in a study of T cell repertoires in cytomegalovirus infection. Each CDR3 protein gets one entry after TCRdb re-called the reads with MiXCR. Of just under 500,000 distinct CDR3 sequences listed, 25% to 35% are singletons. The antigens for these receptors are not known. Sequencing used cultured PBMCs, obtained from culture after CMV antigen stimulation. The receptor source for this set is a human donor in good health (CMV status not recorded). Some clones in this sample may be carry-over from other donors' samples.

The CDR3 is CASSLGQGPGEQYF. The CDR3 nucleotides read TGTGCCAGCAGCTTAGGACAGGGGCCGGGCGAGCAGTACTTC. This chain joins TRBV11-2 and TRBJ2-7; 8 positions agree with TRBD1. The V segment lost 1 base and the J segment 6 bases; nucleotides outside the gene matches: 5. This CDR3 has 14 residues. Germline V lookup: CDR1 SGHAT, CDR2 FQNNGV.

The chain uses TRBV7-2 and TRBJ2-1; a weak D match, TRBD2 (6 bases). This CDR3 contains 15 residues. Germline-derived CDR1 and CDR2 are SGHTA and FQGNSA. V was trimmed by 5 bases and J by 2 bases, leaving 13 bases between them. The CDR3 protein is CASSGDFATYNEQFF. CDR3 bases: TGTGCCAGCAGCGGGGACTTCGCTACCTACAATGAGCAGTTCTTC.

The chain is built from TRBV3-1 and TRBJ2-7; tentatively, D is TRBD2 (5 bases). Per germline, CDR1 LGHDT and CDR2 YNNKEL (reference sequence). The CDR3 has 15 residues. The germline V and J ends were trimmed by 2 bases and 2 bases, with 13 bases remaining between them. The CDR3 here is CASSQIPGTAYEQYF. In DNA form, the CDR3 reads TGTGCCAGCAGCCAAATCCCGGGAACGGCCTACGAGCAGTACTTC.

V gene TRBV20-1 combines with J gene TRBJ2-1; maybe TRBD1 (5 bases). V was clipped by 1 base and J by 7 bases, with 14 bases between them. The CDR3 loop spans 14 amino acids. The germline gives CDR1 DFQATT, CDR2 SNEGSKA (reference sequence). The CDR3 reads CSARGPRGNNEQFF. The CDR3 DNA sequence: TGCAGTGCTAGAGGGCCAAGGGGCAATAATGAGCAGTTCTTC.

The V call is TRBV10-3, the J call TRBJ2-1; no clear D gene. V was cut by 2 bases and J by 0 bases, with 11 bases left in between. The CDR3 runs 16 residues. Germline assignment: CDR1 ENHRY and CDR2 SYGVKD. CDR3 nucleotides: TGTGCCATCAGTGAGCGTGAGGATAGCTCCTACAATGAGCAGTTCTTC. It is translated as CAISEREDSSYNEQFF.

This clonotype was seen just once. A much bigger clone sits one base away, suggesting this may be a read error. This chain uses TRBV6-5 with TRBJ1-5; no reliable D call. Germline values: CDR1 MNHEY, CDR2 SVGAGI. The CDR3 consists of 14 residues. V lost 2 bases and J 0 bases, leaving 5 bases between the germline ends. This CDR3 is CASSYLSSNQPQHF. In DNA, the CDR3 is TGTGCCAGCAGTTACCTTAGTAGCAATCAGCCCCAGCATTTT.

The CDR3 DNA follows: TGTGCCAGCAGTTTCTTTACAGGAAGAACTAACTATGGCTACACCTTC. This sequence encodes CASSFFTGRTNYGYTF. This chain joins TRBV28 and TRBJ1-2, with a weak D call TRBD1 (5 bases). V lost 3 bases and J lost 0, with 14 bases in between. The CDR3 runs 16 residues. Germline values: CDR1 MDHEN, CDR2 SYDVKM.

The chain joins TRBV7-3 to TRBJ1-1; the D is unclear. The germline CDR1 and CDR2 sequences are SGHTA and FQGTGA. V lost 3 bases and J 4 bases, leaving 9 bases between the germline ends. CDR3 length: 13 residues. The CDR3 is CASSFQWGTEAFF. The DNA of the CDR3 is TGTGCCAGCAGCTTTCAATGGGGCACTGAAGCTTTCTTT.

V usage is TRBV7-6 and J usage is TRBJ2-5, with TRBD2 identical over 7 bases. The CDR3 covers 15 residues. The germline V gene encodes CDR1 SGHVS and CDR2 FNYEAQ. With V trimmed by 2 bases and J by 4 bases, 7 bases remained unmatched. This CDR3 is CASSLLAGAPETQYF. The CDR3 coding sequence is TGTGCCAGCAGCTTACTCGCGGGAGCGCCAGAGACCCAGTACTTC.

The chain links TRBV27 to TRBJ1-6; 9 bases are a match to TRBD1. CDR1 and CDR2 from the germline V gene are MNHEY and SMNVEV (reference sequence). With V trimmed by 6 bases and J by 8 bases, 8 bases remained unmatched. The CDR3 covers 15 residues. CDR3 sequence (DNA): TGTGCCAGCAGCCACGACAGGGGGAAAGATTCACCCCTCCACTTT. It encodes CASSHDRGKDSPLHF.

V is TRBV9 and J is TRBJ2-5, with D uncertain. This CDR3 region has 15 residues. The germline gives CDR1 SGDLS, CDR2 YYNGEE. Trimming removed 0 bases at V and 5 bases at J, with 14 bases between. CDR3 in DNA: TGTGCCAGCAGCGTAGGGACCGAAATAAGGGAGACCCAGTACTTC. It codes for CASSVGTEIRETQYF.

The V gene is TRBV7-9, the J gene TRBJ1-3; D is possibly TRBD1 (5 bases). V was trimmed by 5 bases and J by 4 bases, leaving 12 bases between them. The CDR3 is 14 residues long. Germline V gene sequence: CDR1 SEHNR, CDR2 FQNEAQ (reference sequence). CDR3 DNA: TGTGCCAGCAGCCCGTACCGGGGGGGAAACACCATATATTTT. It translates to CASSPYRGGNTIYF.

This clonotype was picked up a small number of times. The chain links TRBV7-2 to TRBJ2-1; no reliable D call. CDR3 length: 12 residues. The V gene lost 7 bases and the J gene lost 9 bases, with 13 bases spanning the gap. Looked up from germline, CDR1 is SGHTA and CDR2 is FQGNSA. CDR3 in DNA: TGTGCCAGCACCAGCTTAGTCCGTGAGCAGTTCTTC. Its protein product is CASTSLVREQFF.

CDR3 region: CASSLGLAGDWYNEQFF. DNA for the CDR3: TGTGCCAGCAGTCTAGGACTAGCGGGAGATTGGTACAATGAGCAGTTCTTC. This chain links TRBV6-1 with TRBJ2-1, with 13 bases aligning to TRBD2. This CDR3 has 17 amino acids. The germline CDR1 and CDR2 sequences are MNHNS and SASEGT. Unmatched junction bases numbered 8, after V lost 5 bases and J lost 4 bases.

The chain joins TRBV6-2 or TRBV6-3 to TRBJ1-5; 8 bases map to TRBD1. The germline CDR1 and CDR2 sequences are MNHEY and SVGEGT. The junction had 16 bases not matched to a gene; V was cut back by 4 bases and J by 2 bases. The CDR3 is 19 residues long. The CDR3 bases are TGTGCCAGCAGTTCCCCAGCAGCGACAGGGGTCAGGGGCAATCAGCCCCAGCATTTT. This gives the protein CASSSPAATGVRGNQPQHF.

The chain employs TRBV12-3 or TRBV12-4 and TRBJ2-7; no definite D call. Trimming removed 2 bases at V and 5 bases at J, with 13 bases between. The CDR3 has 14 residues. The CDR3 loop is CASSLISTTDEQYF. The CDR3 region has the DNA TGTGCCAGCAGTTTAATATCGACGACGGACGAGCAGTACTTC.

V gene TRBV2 combines with J gene TRBJ2-5; tentatively, D is TRBD1 (6 bases). The CDR3 runs to 14 residues. Trimming took off 3 bases at V and 4 bases at J, with 12 bases between the two ends. Looked up from germline, CDR1 is SNHLY and CDR2 is FYNNEI. For the CDR3, the DNA is TGTGCCAGCAGTGAGGCAGGGGCAGTAGAGACCCAGTACTTC. This sequence encodes CASSEAGAVETQYF.

This chain connects TRBV5-4 to TRBJ2-5, with D maybe TRBD2 (6 bases). Trimming removed 2 bases at V and 6 bases at J, with 20 bases between. CDR3 length: 16 amino acids. Germline V gives CDR1 SGHNT, CDR2 YYREEE (reference sequence). CDR3 protein: CASSFWVRGSMQTQYF. The DNA for the CDR3 is TGTGCCAGCAGCTTTTGGGTGCGGGGCAGTATGCAGACCCAGTACTTC.

V gene TRBV4-1 combines with J gene TRBJ2-7, with D possibly called TRBD1 or TRBD2 (6 bases each). This CDR3 spans 16 amino acids. Germline loops: CDR1 MGHRA, CDR2 YSYEKL. With 3 bases removed from V and 6 bases from J, the gap between germline ends came to 21 bases. For the CDR3, the DNA is TGCGCCAGCAGCCATCCCAGGAAGGGGGGCCGTGGCGAGCAGTACTTC. Encoded protein: CASSHPRKGGRGEQYF.

This chain uses TRBV20-1 with TRBJ1-6; no clear D gene. Trimming left V 1 base short and J 16 bases short, with 11 bases between. Germline V CDR1 and CDR2: DFQATT, SNEGSKA (reference sequence). This CDR3 is 11 amino acids long. The CDR3 here is CSARVLTELHF. The CDR3 DNA sequence: TGCAGTGCTAGAGTCTTGACGGAACTCCACTTT.

This clonotype has at least ten counts. J is TRBJ2-1 and V is TRBV7-2; D gene unclear. The CDR3 extends over 13 amino acids. Germline CDR1 SGHTA, CDR2 FQGNSA. Trimming shortened V by 5 bases and J by 0 bases, and 5 bases separated the two germline ends. This CDR3 reads CASSPYSYNEQFF. CDR3 in DNA: TGTGCCAGCAGCCCCTACTCCTACAATGAGCAGTTCTTC.

This clonotype was observed a few times. The rearrangement uses TRBV7-8 and TRBJ2-1; D unresolved. Germline CDR1 is SGHVS and CDR2 is FQNEAQ. V was trimmed by 5 bases and J by 9 bases, leaving 14 bases between them. The CDR3 consists of 13 residues. The DNA of the CDR3 is TGTGCCAGCAGCACCGGACCTCGGGTTGAGCAGTTCTTC. Translated: CASSTGPRVEQFF.

The V gene is TRBV6-1, the J gene TRBJ2-4; TRBD2 might be the D (6 bases). In germline, CDR1 is MNHNS, CDR2 SASEGT. Between the trimmed V and J ends, which lost 11 bases and 14 bases, there was a span of 25 bases. The CDR3 has 13 residues. The CDR3 loop reads CAAKDGTHTSEYF. The CDR3 DNA reads as TGTGCCGCCAAGGACGGGACTCACACTTCGGAGTACTTC.

The chain couples TRBV30 to TRBJ1-1; D may be TRBD1 (6 bases). This CDR3 is built from 15 residues. V was clipped by 2 bases and J by 6 bases, with 19 bases between them. Germline CDR1 is GTSNPN and CDR2 is SVGIG (reference sequence). The CDR3 loop is CAWSTTGSGFAEAFF. CDR3 bases: TGTGCCTGGAGTACGACAGGATCGGGGTTTGCTGAAGCTTTCTTT.

This clonotype was seen more than once but under ten times. This sequence joins TRBV27 and TRBJ2-3; D unclear. Germline V gene lookup returns CDR1 MNHEY and CDR2 SMNVEV (reference sequence). V was shortened by 5 bases and J by 11 bases, with 17 bases between the two germline ends. The CDR3 has 13 residues. This chain's CDR3 is CASSVNQSRRQYF. CDR3 DNA sequence: TGTGCCAGCAGTGTAAACCAAAGTCGCCGGCAGTATTTT.

CDR3 sequence: CASAAEAGGGNIQYF. The CDR3 nucleotides read TGTGCCAGTGCGGCCGAAGCGGGAGGGGGTAACATTCAGTACTTC. The J gene is TRBJ2-4, the V gene TRBV2; TRBD2 matches 10 bases. Germline-derived CDR1 and CDR2 are SNHLY and FYNNEI. This CDR3 region has 15 residues. Germline trimming cut 9 bases from V and 7 bases from J; bases unmatched to any gene: 12. Full variable domain (missing parts from reference TRBV2 and TRBJ2-4): EPEVTQTPSHQVTQMGQEVILRCVPISNHLYFYWYRQILGQKVEFLVSFYNNEISEKSEIFDDQFSVERPDGSNFTLKIRSTKLEDSAMYFCASAAEAGGGNIQYFGAGTRLSVL.

The chain combines TRBV6-2 or TRBV6-3 with TRBJ1-5; D is unclear. V was clipped by 1 base and J by 4 bases, with 8 bases between them. Per germline, CDR1 MNHEY and CDR2 SVGEGT. The CDR3 totals 14 residues. CDR3 bases: TGTGCCAGCAGTTACTACTCGGGAAATCAGCCCCAGCATTTT. Translated, it gives CASSYYSGNQPQHF.

This clonotype was counted a few times. V and J are TRBV7-6 and TRBJ2-7; 7 bases are shared with TRBD2. Looked up from germline, CDR1 is SGHVS and CDR2 is FNYEAQ. With V trimmed by 2 bases and J by 4 bases, 20 bases remained unmatched. The CDR3 is 19 residues long. Written as DNA, the CDR3 is TGTGCCAGCAGCTTACTCCCCCCCCCCGGGGAGGGAAAGGTGTACGAGCAGTACTTC. Amino acids: CASSLLPPPGEGKVYEQYF. Based on the CDR3 plus reference TRBV7-6 and TRBJ2-7, the full variable domain is GAGVSQSPRYKVTKRGQDVALRCDPISGHVSLYWYRQALGQGPEFLTYFNYEAQQDKSGLPNDRFSAERPEGSISTLTIQRTEQRDSAMYRCASSLLPPPGEGKVYEQYFGPGTRLTVT.

This chain joins TRBV7-2 and TRBJ2-7; no clear D. Deletions cut 5 bases from V and 4 bases from J, with 6 bases between. This CDR3 is built from 11 residues. CDR1 and CDR2 (germline): SGHTA, FQGNSA. The CDR3 spells CASSETYEQYF. The CDR3 nucleotides are TGTGCCAGCAGCGAAACGTACGAGCAGTACTTC.

The V gene is TRBV4-1, the J gene TRBJ1-5; TRBD1 matches 7 bases. The CDR3 consists of 15 residues. V lost 3 bases, J lost 0 bases, and 2 bases stayed unmatched. Germline CDR1 is MGHRA and CDR2 is YSYEKL. CDR3 bases: TGCGCCAGCAGCCACGGGACAGTTAGCAATCAGCCCCAGCATTTT. Protein: CASSHGTVSNQPQHF.